The entry that follows covers one T cell receptor (beta chain) sequence. Germline CDR1 and CDR2: KGHSH and LQKENI. The CDR3 length is 16 residues. V shed 6 bases and J 4 bases; nucleotides not matched to a gene: 10. Generated by immunoSEQ multiplex PCR, the TCRdb table keeps only in-frame clones and is missing some. This sample yields roughly 170,000 clones, of which under 85% are seen a single time; around 4.5% belongs to the top ten. This record belongs to a study of cytotoxic CD8 clonotypes in ibrutinib-treated CLL. Specimen: PBMCs, collected after 24 months of ibrutinib treatment. V usage is TRBV18 and J usage is TRBJ2-2, with 8 bases lining up with TRBD1. The TCR was taken from a human donor with chronic lymphocytic leukemia. CDR3 loop: CASSRGTGPSTGELFF. The CDR3 DNA reads as TGTGCCAGCTCCCGGGGGACAGGACCAAGCACCGGGGAGCTGTTTTTT.